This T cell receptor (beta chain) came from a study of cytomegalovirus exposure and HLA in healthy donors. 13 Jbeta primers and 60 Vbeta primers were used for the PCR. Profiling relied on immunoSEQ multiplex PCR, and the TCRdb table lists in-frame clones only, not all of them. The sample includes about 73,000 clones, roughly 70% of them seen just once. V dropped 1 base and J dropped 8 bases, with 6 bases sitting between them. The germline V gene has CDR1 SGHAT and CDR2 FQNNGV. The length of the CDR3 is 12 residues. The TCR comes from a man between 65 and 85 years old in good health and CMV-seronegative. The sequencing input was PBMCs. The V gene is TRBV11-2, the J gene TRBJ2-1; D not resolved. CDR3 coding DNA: TGTGCCAGCAGCTTAGTCGTCCATGAGCAGTTCTTC. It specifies CASSLVVHEQFF.